The 27 T cell receptor beta chains below all came from one sample that was sequenced in a study of CD8+CD57+ T cells in acquired aplastic anemia (dated by TCRdb to about 2018). Sequencing instrument: Illumina HiSeq 2000. TCR beta VDJ combination and CDR3 sequence profiling used genomic DNA as the template. Using fastp trimming at Q25 and MiXCR clonotype assembly, TCRdb reanalyzed the public sequencing data and kept in-frame beta chains. One record per CDR3 amino acid sequence lists the most common genes and DNA. This sample holds more than 250,000 distinct CDR3 sequences; roughly 82% were observed only once. The ten largest account for roughly 42% of the sample. Patients chosen for sequencing had shown expansion of CD8+CD57+ cells by flow cytometry. The sequenced sample consisted of sorted CD4+, CD8+, or CD8+CD57+ T cells (not recorded which) from PBMCs. The receptor set was obtained from a human donor with aplastic anemia.

With regard to this clonotype: The CDR3 ends on some other residue instead of the conserved phenylalanine or tryptophan, so this is likely a read error. It is unclear where the CDR3 begins or ends on the DNA, so no DNA is shown, and the CDR3 is as TCRdb lists it. V usage is TRBV7-9 and J usage is TRBJ2-3; the tabulated D call, TRBD1, remains unverified against the DNA. The CDR3 length equals 13 residues, ends included. CDR1 is SEHNR and CDR2 is FQNEAQ in the germline V gene (reference sequence). Here the CDR3 reads CASGVGGSGGRYL.

The rearrangement joins TRBV7-2 to TRBJ2-1, with TRBD2 matching 9 bases. Germline trimming cut 4 bases from V and 7 bases from J; bases unmatched to any gene: 8. The CDR3 runs to 15 residues. Germline V gene lookup returns CDR1 SGHTA and CDR2 FQGNSA. The CDR3 here is CASSSGLAPRNEQFF. The CDR3 DNA sequence: TGTGCCAGCAGCTCAGGACTAGCGCCGAGGAATGAGCAGTTCTTC. The variable domain in full, with the rest retrieved from reference TRBV7-2 and TRBJ2-1, is GAGVSQSPSNKVTEKGKDVELRCDPISGHTALYWYRQSLGQGLEFLIYFQGNSAPDKSGLPSDRFSAERTGGSVSTLTIQRTQQEDSAVYLCASSSGLAPRNEQFFGPGTRLTVL.

J is TRBJ2-7 and V is TRBV7-9; tentatively, D is TRBD1 or TRBD2 (5 bases each). CDR1 and CDR2 (germline): SEHNR, FQNEAQ (reference sequence). The CDR3 sequence is 13 residues long. CDR3 protein: CASSLTTGDQLFV. In DNA, the CDR3 is TGTGCCAGCAGCTTAACAACCGGGGACCAGCTGTTTGTC.

As for this clonotype: The junction and the germline gene differ at one end; a read error may be behind it. CDR3 residues: CASSGAGTETQYF. The DNA for the CDR3 is TGTGCTAGCAGTGGGGCAGGGACCGAGACCCAGTACTTC. The rearrangement joins TRBV7-7 to TRBJ2-5; D might be TRBD1 or TRBD2, each matching 5 bases. Germline assignment: CDR1 SSHAT and CDR2 FNYEAQ (reference sequence). This CDR3 contains 13 residues.

There are many counts of this clonotype. The J gene is TRBJ2-1, the V gene TRBV15; TRBD1 matches at 10 bases. Germline CDR1 is LNHNV and CDR2 is YYDKDF (reference sequence). Germline trimming cut 5 bases from V and 5 bases from J; bases unmatched to any gene: 6. This CDR3 is built from 15 residues. The chain's CDR3 is CATSPDRGLNNEQFF. The CDR3 region has the DNA TGTGCCACCAGCCCCGACAGGGGGCTGAACAATGAGCAGTTCTTC.

The chain couples TRBV7-9 to TRBJ2-3, with D possibly TRBD2 on 6 matching bases. In germline, CDR1 is SEHNR, CDR2 FQNEAQ (reference sequence). The CDR3 covers 14 residues. V lost 0 bases and J 13 bases, leaving 17 bases between the germline ends. This CDR3 reads CASSLAGSGGTEYF. The DNA of the CDR3 is TGTGCCAGCAGCTTAGCGGGAAGTGGGGGGACGGAGTATTTT. Looking up the rest from reference TRBV7-9 and TRBJ2-3 gives the full variable domain: DTGVSQNPRHKITKRGQNVTFRCDPISEHNRLYWYRQTLGQGPEFLTYFQNEAQLEKSRLLSDRFSAERPKGSFSTLEIQRTEQGDSAMYLCASSLAGSGGTEYFGPGTRLTVL.

On this clonotype: The final CDR3 position lacks the conserved phenylalanine or tryptophan, pointing to a likely read error. The DNA is left out, because the CDR3 cannot be placed on it with certainty; the CDR3 is given as TCRdb lists it. The V gene is TRBV9, the J gene TRBJ2-2; the table's D call, TRBD2, has no DNA check behind it. CDR1 SGDLS and CDR2 YYNGEE come from the germline V gene. The CDR3 spans 13 amino acids, including both terminal residues. The CDR3 sequence: CASSVADGEGQNI.

A word on this clonotype: The junction departs from germline at one end; a sequencing error may be responsible. The V and J genes are TRBV7-8 and TRBJ2-7; unclear D gene. The germline CDR1 and CDR2 sequences are SGHVS and FQNEAQ. The CDR3 is 13 amino acids. The CDR3 coding sequence is TGTGCCAGCAGCTTAGGGCGCGGTCACGAGCAGCAGTTT. It specifies CASSLGRGHEQQF.

Details on this clonotype: One end of the junction does not line up with germline, which may come from a read error. The V and J genes are TRBV19 and TRBJ2-1, with 8 bases that match TRBD2. Germline V gives CDR1 LNHDA, CDR2 SQIVND (reference sequence). This CDR3 region has 14 residues. The chain's CDR3 is CASSIAGGPYEQHF. The CDR3 DNA reads as TGTGCCAGTAGTATAGCGGGGGGGCCATACGAGCAGCACTTC.

CDR3 loop: CASPRNLAGVYNEQFF. In DNA, the CDR3 is TGTGCCAGCCCCCGGAACCTAGCCGGGGTATACAATGAGCAGTTCTTC. This sequence joins TRBV2 and TRBJ2-1; D perhaps matches TRBD2 (5 bases). Trimming took off 8 bases at V and 4 bases at J, with 21 bases between the two ends. This CDR3 comprises 16 residues. Germline-derived CDR1 and CDR2 are SNHLY and FYNNEI.

This clonotype was found a few times. The missing conserved phenylalanine or tryptophan at the end of this CDR3 makes a read error likely. The DNA is omitted, as the CDR3 cannot be located on it reliably, and the CDR3 follows TCRdb's listing. V and J are TRBV7-8 and TRBJ2-3; the table's D call of TRBD2 was not tested on the DNA. Germline assignment: CDR1 SGHVS and CDR2 FQNEAQ. The CDR3 length is 13 residues, termini included. CDR3 region: CASGVAGSPDTQY.

The V gene is TRBV7-2, the J gene TRBJ1-1; a possible D gene is TRBD1 (6 bases). V lost 1 base and J lost 5, with 14 bases in between. CDR1 SGHTA and CDR2 FQGNSA come from the germline V gene. The CDR3 is made up of 15 amino acids. As DNA, the CDR3 is TGTGCCAGCAGCTTAGATCTAGCAGGGACAACTGAAGCTTTCTTT. Translated, it gives CASSLDLAGTTEAFF.

The rearrangement joins TRBV7-7 to TRBJ2-7; 8 bases map to TRBD2. The germline V gene encodes CDR1 SSHAT and CDR2 FNYEAQ (reference sequence). V trimming: 11 bases; J trimming: 5 bases; junction bases outside the gene matches: 14. The CDR3 is 14 amino acids. CDR3 region: CAVRGSGEINEQYF. The CDR3 coding sequence is TGTGCCGTCCGCGGTAGCGGGGAGATCAACGAGCAGTACTTC.

The chain links TRBV7-9 to TRBJ1-5; tentatively, D is TRBD1 (5 bases). Germline-derived CDR1 and CDR2 are SEHNR and FQNEAQ (reference sequence). The CDR3 is 14 residues long. The germline V and J ends were trimmed by 2 bases and 10 bases, with 15 bases remaining between them. The CDR3 bases are TGTGCCAGCAGCTTATCCGGGGCGCTGCACCCCCAGCATTTT. Its translation is CASSLSGALHPQHF. Looking up the rest from reference TRBV7-9 and TRBJ1-5 gives the full variable domain: DTGVSQNPRHKITKRGQNVTFRCDPISEHNRLYWYRQTLGQGPEFLTYFQNEAQLEKSRLLSDRFSAERPKGSFSTLEIQRTEQGDSAMYLCASSLSGALHPQHFGDGTRLSIL.

For this clonotype: The conserved phenylalanine or tryptophan normally closing the CDR3 is absent here, so this likely arose from a read error. The rearrangement links TRBV15 to TRBJ2-6, with D maybe TRBD1 (5 bases). Germline-derived CDR1 and CDR2 are LNHNV and YYDKDF (reference sequence). This CDR3 comprises 16 residues. V lost 5 bases and J 15 bases, leaving 26 bases between the germline ends. CDR3 sequence (DNA): TGTGCCACCAGCTTAGGCAGCGAGCAAGGGGCCCACTACCTGACTTCA. Amino acid sequence: CATSLGSEQGAHYLTS.

On this clonotype itself: No conserved phenylalanine or tryptophan is present at the end of the CDR3, so a read error is the likely explanation. The rearrangement uses TRBV7-9 and TRBJ2-1, with D hard to call. The ends were cut back, 1 base at V and 10 bases at J, with 11 bases in the middle. This CDR3 region has 13 residues. Germline lookup yields CDR1 SEHNR and CDR2 FQNEAQ (reference sequence). The CDR3 loop reads CASSLGRIQEQFV. The CDR3 nucleotides read TGTGCCAGCAGCTTAGGACGGATCCAGGAGCAGTTCGTC.

Of note for this clonotype: At one end the junction does not follow the germline gene, possibly because of a read error. The rearrangement uses TRBV7-9 and TRBJ1-1; D is ambiguous. The CDR3 covers 14 residues. CDR1 and CDR2 (germline): SEHNR, FQNEAQ (reference sequence). The CDR3 region is CASSLRKRVTEALF. CDR3 in DNA: TGTGCCAGCAGCTTACGCAAAAGGGTGACTGAAGCTTTGTTT.

This clonotype was counted a few times. The gene calls are TRBV7-9 and TRBJ2-1, with D maybe TRBD2 (6 bases). The length of the CDR3 is 13 residues. Trimming removed 5 bases at V and 12 bases at J, with 17 bases between. CDR1 is SEHNR, CDR2 FQNEAQ, per germline (reference sequence). CDR3 sequence: CASSDGGSHGQFF. CDR3 bases: TGTGCCAGCAGCGATGGGGGGAGCCATGGGCAGTTCTTC.

In the case of this clonotype: One end of the junction does not line up with germline, which may come from a read error. The rearrangement joins TRBV9 to TRBJ2-3, with TRBD1 matching over 8 bases. Germline V gives CDR1 SGDLS, CDR2 YYNGEE. The CDR3 contains 13 residues. CDR3 sequence reads: CASGEGGQDTEKF. The CDR3 nucleotides are TGTGCCAGCGGGGAAGGGGGACAGGACACAGAGAAGTTT.

The chain carries TRBV19 and TRBJ2-2; 8 bases are shared with TRBD1. Germline CDR1 and CDR2: LNHDA and SQIVND (reference sequence). The J segment lost 4 bases and the V segment lost 1 base, leaving 2 bases of the junction unmatched. This CDR3 region has 15 residues. In DNA, the CDR3 is TGTGCCAGTAGTATAGGACAGGGGAGCACCGGGGAGCTGTTTTTT. It translates to CASSIGQGSTGELFF.

This rearrangement joins TRBV10-2 to TRBJ2-3; D perhaps matches TRBD2 (7 bases). The ends were cut back, 10 bases at V and 2 bases at J, with 19 bases in the middle. The CDR3 length is 15 residues. Per the germline V gene, CDR1 is WSHSY and CDR2 is SAAADI. The chain's CDR3 is CATSGLEGHTDTQYF. CDR3 DNA sequence: TGCGCCACCAGCGGACTAGAGGGACACACAGATACGCAGTATTTT.

The chain has TRBV6-1 and TRBJ2-1, with 11 bases that match TRBD2. Trimming removed 7 bases from V and 9 bases from J; junction bases left unmatched: 8. The germline V gene has CDR1 MNHNS and CDR2 SASEGT. This CDR3 is built from 14 residues. The chain's CDR3 is CASKLAGGSSEQFF. The CDR3 bases are TGTGCCAGCAAGCTAGCGGGGGGATCTTCTGAGCAGTTCTTC.

The CDR3 loop reads CAASGLAAGPDTQYF. CDR3 nucleotides: TGCGCCGCCAGCGGACTAGCGGCGGGTCCCGATACGCAGTATTTT. The chain carries TRBV10-2 and TRBJ2-3, with 10 bases aligning to TRBD2. The V and J ends lost 11 bases and 6 bases, in that order; junction bases with no gene match: 14. Germline CDR1 reads WSHSY; CDR2 reads SAAADI. The CDR3 is 15 amino acids.

Comments on this clonotype: Sequence at one end of the junction differs from germline and may be a read error. V and J are TRBV5-4 and TRBJ2-7, with D perhaps assigned TRBD1 or TRBD2 (6 bases each). Germline values: CDR1 SGHNT, CDR2 YYREEE (reference sequence). This CDR3 comprises 13 residues. CDR3 sequence: CASSLGGEYEQYF. The DNA for the CDR3 is TGTGCTAGCAGCTTGGGGGGCGAATACGAGCAGTACTTC.

This clonotype has only one observation. V usage is TRBV7-8 and J usage is TRBJ2-7; possibly TRBD1 or TRBD2 for D (5 bases each). CDR1 SGHVS and CDR2 FQNEAQ come from the germline V gene. The CDR3 consists of 18 residues. V was trimmed by 3 bases and J by 1 base, leaving 22 bases between them. Here the CDR3 DNA reads TGTGCCAGCAGCTTTCATCCAGAAGGGACCGCCGTATCCTACGAGCAGTACGTC. Translating gives CASSFHPEGTAVSYEQYV.

This clonotype was detected only a few times. The chain is built from TRBV7-9 and TRBJ2-1; a weak D match, TRBD2 (5 bases). The germline CDR1 and CDR2 sequences are SEHNR and FQNEAQ (reference sequence). This CDR3 spans 16 amino acids. The V end was cut by 1 base, the J end by 12 bases, with 22 bases between. The CDR3 protein is CASSLVPGELFVGQFF. DNA of the CDR3: TGTGCCAGCAGCTTAGTACCCGGGGAGCTGTTTGTTGGGCAGTTCTTC.

A note on this clonotype: Compared with germline, one end of the junction differs, possibly owing to a read error. The chain recombines TRBV20-1 with TRBJ2-1; the match to TRBD2 covers 11 bases. Per germline, CDR1 DFQATT and CDR2 SNEGSKA (reference sequence). CDR3 length equals 14 residues. CDR3 region: CGAWGLAEDNEQFF. The CDR3 region has the DNA TGCGGTGCCTGGGGACTAGCGGAGGACAATGAGCAGTTCTTC.